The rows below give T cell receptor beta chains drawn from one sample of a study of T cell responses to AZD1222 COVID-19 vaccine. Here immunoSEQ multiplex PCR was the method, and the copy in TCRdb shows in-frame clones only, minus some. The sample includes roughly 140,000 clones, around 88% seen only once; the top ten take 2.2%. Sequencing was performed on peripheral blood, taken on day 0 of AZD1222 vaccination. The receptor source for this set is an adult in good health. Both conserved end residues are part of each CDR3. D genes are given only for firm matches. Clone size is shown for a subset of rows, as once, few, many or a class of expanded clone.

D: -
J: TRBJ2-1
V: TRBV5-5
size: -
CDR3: CASSLDINEQFF
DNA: TGTGCCAGCAGCTTAGATATCAATGAGCAGTTCTTC

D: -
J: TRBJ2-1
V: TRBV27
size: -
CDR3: CASSPRLGGQFF
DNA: TGTGCCAGCAGTCCCCGACTAGGGGGGCAGTTCTTC

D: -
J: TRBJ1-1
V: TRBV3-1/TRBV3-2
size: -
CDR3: CASSQEWALTNTEAFF
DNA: TGTGCCAGCAGCCAAGAATGGGCTCTTACGAACACTGAAGCTTTCTTT

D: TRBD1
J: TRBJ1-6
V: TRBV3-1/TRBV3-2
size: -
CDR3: CASSQGGRGYNSPLHF
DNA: TGTGCCAGCAGCCAAGGGGGCAGGGGGTATAATTCACCCCTCCACTTT

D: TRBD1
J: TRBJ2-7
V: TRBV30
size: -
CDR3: CAWRDRAYEQYF
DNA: TGTGCCTGGCGGGACAGGGCCTACGAGCAGTACTTC

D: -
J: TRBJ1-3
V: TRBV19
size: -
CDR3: CASSIDRAAPSGNTIYF
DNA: TGTGCCAGTAGTATAGATAGGGCCGCACCCTCTGGAAACACCATATATTTT

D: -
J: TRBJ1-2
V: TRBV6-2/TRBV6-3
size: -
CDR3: CASSWIIGYTF
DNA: TGTGCCAGCAGCTGGATTATCGGCTACACCTTC

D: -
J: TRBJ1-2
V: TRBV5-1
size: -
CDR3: CASSPRQALYGYTF
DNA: TGCGCCAGCAGCCCCCGACAGGCTCTCTATGGCTACACCTTC

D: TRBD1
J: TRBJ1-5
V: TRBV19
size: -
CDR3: CASRQTGAHNQPQHF
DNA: TGTGCCAGTAGGCAGACAGGGGCGCACAATCAGCCCCAGCATTTT

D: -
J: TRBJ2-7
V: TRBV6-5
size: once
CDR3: CASTRSYEQYF
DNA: TGTGCCAGCACCCGTTCCTACGAGCAGTACTTC

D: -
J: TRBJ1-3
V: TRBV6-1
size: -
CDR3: CASSDSGNTIYF
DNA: TGTGCCAGCAGTGACTCTGGAAACACCATATATTTT

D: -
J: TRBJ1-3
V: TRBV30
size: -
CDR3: CAWIENTIYF
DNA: TGTGCCTGGATAGAAAACACCATATATTTT

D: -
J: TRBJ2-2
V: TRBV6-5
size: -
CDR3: CASSQGLTGELFF
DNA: TGTGCCAGCAGTCAGGGACTCACCGGGGAGCTGTTTTTT

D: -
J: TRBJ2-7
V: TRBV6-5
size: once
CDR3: CASSTGSSYEQYF
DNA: TGTGCCAGCAGTACAGGTTCTTCCTACGAGCAGTACTTC

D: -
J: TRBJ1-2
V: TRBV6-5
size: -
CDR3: CASSYSSRDFNYGYTF
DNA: TGTGCCAGCAGTTACTCCTCTAGAGACTTTAACTATGGCTACACCTTC

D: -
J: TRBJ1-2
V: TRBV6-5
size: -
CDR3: CASSTFGTYGYTF
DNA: TGTGCCAGCAGCACCTTTGGGACCTATGGCTACACCTTC

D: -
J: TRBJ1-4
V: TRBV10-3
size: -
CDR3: CAISDPRDATNEKLFF
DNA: TGTGCCATCAGTGACCCCCGCGATGCAACTAATGAAAAACTGTTTTTT

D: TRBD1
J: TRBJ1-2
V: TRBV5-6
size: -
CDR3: CASSWGQGNYGYTF
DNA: TGTGCCAGCAGTTGGGGACAGGGGAACTATGGCTACACCTTC

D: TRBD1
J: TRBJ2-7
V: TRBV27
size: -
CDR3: CASSLIQGASREQYF
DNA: TGTGCCAGCAGTTTGATACAGGGGGCATCGCGGGAGCAGTACTTC

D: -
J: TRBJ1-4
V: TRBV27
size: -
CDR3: CASRRGDREKLFF
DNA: TGTGCCAGCAGGAGGGGTGATCGTGAAAAACTGTTTTTT

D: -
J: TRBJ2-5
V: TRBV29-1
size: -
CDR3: CTQTRAQETQYF
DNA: TGCACCCAAACCAGGGCTCAAGAGACCCAGTACTTC

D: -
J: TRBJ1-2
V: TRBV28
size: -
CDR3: CASSLLGAQAAGYTF
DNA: TGTGCCAGCAGTTTATTGGGGGCCCAAGCCGCTGGCTACACCTTC

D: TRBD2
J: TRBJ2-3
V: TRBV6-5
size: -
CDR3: CASSYSIAGAFDTQYF
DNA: TGTGCCAGCAGTTACTCGATAGCGGGAGCTTTCGATACGCAGTATTTT

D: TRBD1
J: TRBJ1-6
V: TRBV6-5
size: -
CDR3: CASKNQGAGYSPLHF
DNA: TGTGCCAGCAAGAACCAGGGGGCTGGGTATTCACCCCTCCACTTT

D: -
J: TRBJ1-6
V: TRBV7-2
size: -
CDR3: CASTLVGRVSYNSPLHF
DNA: TGTGCCAGCACCTTAGTTGGGAGAGTCTCCTATAATTCACCCCTCCACTTT

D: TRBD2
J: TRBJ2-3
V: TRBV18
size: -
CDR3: CASSLVGGRVGTDTQYF
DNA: TGTGCCAGCTCACTTGTGGGCGGGAGGGTAGGCACAGATACGCAGTATTTT

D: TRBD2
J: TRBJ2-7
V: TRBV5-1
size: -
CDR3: CASSFPTSGVSYEQYF
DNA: TGCGCCAGCAGCTTCCCGACTAGCGGAGTCTCCTACGAGCAGTACTTC